The clone carrying this T cell receptor beta chain was observed a few times. The target antigen is unknown. Investigators reverse transcribed all isolated RNA, so they sequenced expressed TCRB transcripts. Here immunoSEQ multiplex PCR was the method, and the copy in TCRdb shows in-frame clones only, minus some. This table holds 680,000 or so clones, about an eighth found once. These data belong to a study of beta chain features in type 1 diabetes. Notes on the study in general: When Type 1 diabetes patients were examined, their TCRB CDR3s proved moderately but significantly shorter in all four CD4+ subsets.

Staining for CD45RO/CCR7/CD25/CD127/CD95/CD27 allowed sorting of CD4+ naive, central memory, regulatory and stem cell-like memory cells. Trimming stripped 7 bases from V and 3 bases from J, with 12 bases between. CDR1 is SNHLY, CDR2 FYNNEI, per germline. The CDR3 has 13 amino acids. The receptor's source is a man aged 18 to 29 with type 1 diabetes. This chain uses TRBV2 with TRBJ2-5; D may be TRBD1 (6 bases). The source material was naive CD4+ T cells from blood. For the CDR3, the DNA is TGTGCCAGCATGGTGGGGGCTGAAGAGACCCAGTACTTC. Its translation: CASMVGAEETQYF. The whole variable domain, remainder taken from reference TRBV2 and TRBJ2-5, is EPEVTQTPSHQVTQMGQEVILRCVPISNHLYFYWYRQILGQKVEFLVSFYNNEISEKSEIFDDQFSVERPDGSNFTLKIRSTKLEDSAMYFCASMVGAEETQYFGPGTRLLVL.